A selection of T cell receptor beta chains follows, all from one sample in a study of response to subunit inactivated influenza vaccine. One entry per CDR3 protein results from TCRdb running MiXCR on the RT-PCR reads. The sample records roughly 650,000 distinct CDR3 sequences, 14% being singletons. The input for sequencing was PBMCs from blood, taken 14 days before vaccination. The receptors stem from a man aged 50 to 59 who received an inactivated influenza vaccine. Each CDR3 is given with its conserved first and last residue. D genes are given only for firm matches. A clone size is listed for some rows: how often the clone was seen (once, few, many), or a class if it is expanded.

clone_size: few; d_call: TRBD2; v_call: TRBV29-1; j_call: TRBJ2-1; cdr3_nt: TGCAGCGTTGAAGAGCTAGCGGGAGCCAATGAGCAGTTCTTC; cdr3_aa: CSVEELAGANEQFF
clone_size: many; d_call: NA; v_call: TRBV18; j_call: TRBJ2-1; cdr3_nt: TGTGCCAGCTCACGTACCAGGGAGAACAATGAGCAGTTCTTC; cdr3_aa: CASSRTRENNEQFF
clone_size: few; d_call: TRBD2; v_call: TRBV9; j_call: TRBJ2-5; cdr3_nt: TGTGCCAGCAGCGTAGCAGGTAGCGGGAGAAGGGAGACCCAGTACTTC; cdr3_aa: CASSVAGSGRRETQYF
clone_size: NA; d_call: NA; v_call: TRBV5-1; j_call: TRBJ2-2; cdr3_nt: TGCGCCAGCAGCTTGGTTGCCGGCGGAAACACCGGGGAGCTGTTTTTT; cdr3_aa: CASSLVAGGNTGELFF
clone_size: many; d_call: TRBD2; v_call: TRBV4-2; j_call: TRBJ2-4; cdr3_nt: TGTGCCAGCAGCCAAGGACGGATGACTAGCGGGAGATGGGAAAACATTCAGTACTTC; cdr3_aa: CASSQGRMTSGRWENIQYF
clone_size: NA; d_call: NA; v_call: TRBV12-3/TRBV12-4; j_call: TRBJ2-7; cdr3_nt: TGTGCCAGCAGTTTAAGGCCCCCTTCTGGGAGGGACACCTACGAGCAGTACTTC; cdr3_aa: CASSLRPPSGRDTYEQYF
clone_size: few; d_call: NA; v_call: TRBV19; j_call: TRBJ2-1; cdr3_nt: TGTGCCAGTAGTATCTCGGCCCCTAATGAGCAGTTCTTC; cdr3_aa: CASSISAPNEQFF
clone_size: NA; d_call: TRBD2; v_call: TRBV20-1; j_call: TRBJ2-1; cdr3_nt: TGCAGTGCCCCTGAGGCGGGAGGGACCTACAATGAGCAGTTCTTC; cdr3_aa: CSAPEAGGTYNEQFF
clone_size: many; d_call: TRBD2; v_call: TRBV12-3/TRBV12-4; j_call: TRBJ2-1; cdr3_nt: TGTGCCAGCACCCTAGCGGGAGAGCAGTTCTTC; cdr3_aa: CASTLAGEQFF
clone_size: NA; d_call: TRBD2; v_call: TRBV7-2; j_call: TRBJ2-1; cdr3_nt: TGTGCCAGCAGCTTAATCACTAGCGGGGGCAATGAGCAGTTCTTC; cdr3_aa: CASSLITSGGNEQFF
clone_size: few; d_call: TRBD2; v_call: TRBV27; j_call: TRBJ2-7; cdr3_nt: TGTGCCAGCAGTTACCGACTAGCGGGACAGTACGAGCAGTACTTC; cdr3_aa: CASSYRLAGQYEQYF
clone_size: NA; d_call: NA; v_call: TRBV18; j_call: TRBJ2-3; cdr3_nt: TGTGCCAGCTCACCAGGGCCGGGGGCGAGGACAGATACGCAGTATTTT; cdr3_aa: CASSPGPGARTDTQYF
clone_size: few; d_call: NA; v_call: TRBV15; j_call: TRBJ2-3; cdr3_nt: TGTGCCACCAGCAGATCCCTGAACACAGATACGCAGTATTTT; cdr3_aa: CATSRSLNTDTQYF
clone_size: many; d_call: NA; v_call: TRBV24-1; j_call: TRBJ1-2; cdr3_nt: TGTGCCACCAGTGTCGCAGGGAACGATGGCTACACCTTC; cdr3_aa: CATSVAGNDGYTF
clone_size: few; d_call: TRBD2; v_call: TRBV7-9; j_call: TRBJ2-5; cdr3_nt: TGTGCCAGCAGCAAATTTCAGCGGGGGGACCAAGAGACCCAGTACTTC; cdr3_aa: CASSKFQRGDQETQYF
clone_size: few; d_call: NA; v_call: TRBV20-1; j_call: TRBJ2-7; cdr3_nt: TGCAGTGCTAGTCCGGGTGGTTCCTACGAGCAGTACTTC; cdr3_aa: CSASPGGSYEQYF
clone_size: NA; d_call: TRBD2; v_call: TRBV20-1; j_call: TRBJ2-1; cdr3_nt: TGCAGTGCGATCCGGACGGCGGGAGGGTCCTACAATGAGCAGTTCTTC; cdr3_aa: CSAIRTAGGSYNEQFF